These T cell receptor beta chains were read from a single sample in a study of T cell responses to AZD1222 COVID-19 vaccine. Here immunoSEQ multiplex PCR was the method, and the copy in TCRdb shows in-frame clones only, minus some. The table lists some 89,000 clones, 70% to 90% of them singletons. The sequenced sample was peripheral blood, obtained on day 0 of MenACWY control vaccination. These receptors were collected from an adult in good health. The CDR3 runs from the conserved cysteine through the conserved F or W. The D gene is left open where the match is weak. Some rows mark clone size as missing; the rest say once, few, many or name a class of expanded clone.

clone size	J gene	V gene	D gene	CDR3 protein	CDR3 DNA
-	TRBJ1-4	TRBV23-1	-	CASRRQRTNEKLFF	TGCGCCAGCAGAAGACAGCGAACTAATGAAAAACTGTTTTTT
few	TRBJ1-3	TRBV4-1	TRBD1	CASSRDRGAGNTIYF	TGCGCCAGCAGCCGGGACAGGGGGGCCGGAAACACCATATATTTT
few	TRBJ1-5	TRBV2	-	CASSENRPDYKPQHF	TGTGCCAGCAGTGAAAACAGGCCGGATTACAAGCCCCAGCATTTT
-	TRBJ2-7	TRBV5-1	TRBD2	CASQRDSYEQYF	TGCGCCAGCCAGCGGGACTCCTACGAGCAGTACTTC
-	TRBJ1-3	TRBV11-2	-	CASSFSPEQGSGNTIYF	TGTGCCAGCAGCTTCTCCCCCGAACAGGGTTCGGGAAACACCATATATTTT
-	TRBJ2-5	TRBV20-1	-	CSARLEETQYF	TGCAGTGCTCGCCTGGAAGAGACCCAGTACTTC
-	TRBJ2-7	TRBV29-1	TRBD2	CSVEPSGGAPEQYF	TGCAGCGTTGAACCTTCCGGGGGGGCACCCGAGCAGTACTTC
-	TRBJ2-6	TRBV24-1	TRBD1	CATSTSGTGPLRANVLTF	TGTGCCACCAGTACTTCCGGGACAGGCCCTCTACGGGCCAACGTCCTGACTTTC
few	TRBJ2-1	TRBV23-1	TRBD2	CASSQSGLMREWGSSYNEQFF	TGCGCCAGCAGTCAATCCGGTCTTATGCGGGAGTGGGGGAGCTCCTACAATGAGCAGTTCTTC
-	TRBJ1-5	TRBV28	-	CASSPGAQPQHF	TGTGCCAGCAGTCCGGGGGCTCAGCCCCAGCATTTT
-	TRBJ1-2	TRBV25-1	-	CASSEFGVQGGRGYTF	TGTGCCAGCAGTGAATTCGGGGTACAGGGAGGACGGGGCTACACCTTC
-	TRBJ1-5	TRBV7-2	-	CASSPWDFSQPQHF	TGTGCCAGCAGCCCCTGGGACTTTAGCCAGCCCCAGCATTTT
-	TRBJ2-7	TRBV25-1	TRBD1	CASSEFGTGDSYEQYF	TGTGCCAGCAGTGAATTTGGGACAGGGGACTCCTACGAGCAGTACTTC
-	TRBJ1-2	TRBV29-1	-	CSVLKIDTGISNYGYTF	TGCAGCGTGCTTAAAATTGATACAGGGATAAGTAACTATGGCTACACCTTC
-	TRBJ2-1	TRBV1	-	CTSSQGWASGSNEQFF	-
-	TRBJ2-2	TRBV30	TRBD1	CAWMTGTGHTGELFF	TGTGCCTGGATGACCGGGACAGGCCACACCGGGGAGCTGTTTTTT
-	TRBJ2-1	TRBV28	-	CASSLREVYNEQFF	TGTGCCAGCAGTTTGCGGGAAGTGTACAATGAGCAGTTCTTC
-	TRBJ1-2	TRBV7-9	-	CASSFEQVVSYGYTF	TGTGCCAGCAGCTTTGAACAGGTGGTGTCCTATGGCTACACCTTC
-	TRBJ1-6	TRBV11-2	-	CASSSGTFSSPLHF	TGTGCCAGCAGCTCCGGGACGTTTTCTTCACCCCTCCACTTT
-	TRBJ1-5	TRBV4-1	-	CASSQDSWQPQHF	TGCGCCAGCAGCCAAGATTCGTGGCAGCCCCAGCATTTT
-	TRBJ1-5	TRBV15	TRBD1	CATSRSSTGRHQPQHF	TGTGCCACCAGCAGATCTTCGACAGGGAGGCATCAGCCCCAGCATTTT
-	TRBJ1-1	TRBV14	-	CASSQSGPPLRAFF	TGTGCCAGCAGCCAATCGGGACCTCCCCTGCGAGCTTTCTTT
-	TRBJ2-1	TRBV6-5	TRBD2	CASSPTSGDYNEQFF	TGTGCCAGCAGCCCCACTAGCGGAGACTACAATGAGCAGTTCTTC
-	TRBJ2-7	TRBV6-5	TRBD2	CASSSPGGGAYEQYF	TGTGCCAGCAGTTCCCCCGGGGGAGGGGCCTACGAGCAGTACTTC
-	TRBJ2-5	TRBV12-3/TRBV12-4	-	CATTGQNQETQYF	TGTGCCACGACCGGGCAGAATCAAGAGACCCAGTACTTC
few	TRBJ2-1	TRBV9	TRBD1	CASSPRSGQGYRNEQFF	TGTGCCAGCAGCCCCAGATCTGGACAGGGTTATCGCAATGAGCAGTTCTTC
-	TRBJ1-5	TRBV30	-	CASQLGADQPQHF	TGTGCCTCCCAGCTGGGCGCGGATCAGCCCCAGCATTTT
-	TRBJ1-2	TRBV28	-	CASGQPYGYTF	TGTGCCAGCGGGCAGCCTTATGGCTACACCTTC
once	TRBJ2-3	TRBV5-1	-	CASSLGPSGTDTQYF	TGCGCCAGCAGCTTAGGCCCCTCGGGGACAGATACGCAGTATTTT
-	TRBJ2-5	TRBV28	-	CASSVPQGGGKETQYF	TGTGCCAGCAGTGTACCACAGGGAGGGGGGAAAGAGACCCAGTACTTC
-	TRBJ1-2	TRBV28	-	CASSFGPSFPTF	TGTGCCAGCAGTTTCGGCCCCAGTTTTCCTACCTTC
-	TRBJ2-2	TRBV27	TRBD2	CASSARQTSGTGELFF	TGTGCCAGCAGTGCCAGACAGACTAGCGGGACTGGGGAGCTGTTTTTT
-	TRBJ2-7	TRBV5-6	-	CASSLGVFGSGEQYF	TGTGCCAGCAGTTTGGGGGTTTTCGGGTCTGGCGAGCAGTACTTC
-	TRBJ2-1	TRBV4-3	TRBD1	CASSQDQTGGSYNEQFF	TGCGCCAGCAGCCAAGATCAGACAGGGGGCTCCTACAATGAGCAGTTCTTC
-	TRBJ2-7	TRBV5-4	-	CASSFDLNSPYEQYF	TGTGCCAGCAGCTTTGATCTGAATTCCCCCTACGAGCAGTACTTC
-	TRBJ2-3	TRBV25-1	TRBD2	CASSDHGTSGWYDAQYF	TGTGCCAGCAGTGACCACGGGACTAGCGGTTGGTACGACGCGCAGTATTTT
-	TRBJ2-3	TRBV19	TRBD2	CASSTPRLAGRTDTQYF	TGTGCCAGTAGTACCCCCAGACTAGCCGGTCGCACAGATACGCAGTATTTT
-	TRBJ1-1	TRBV5-1	-	CASSLGGIREAFF	TGCGCCAGCAGCTTGGGAGGGATCCGTGAAGCTTTCTTT
-	TRBJ1-5	TRBV7-2	-	CASSFKGGDQPQHF	TGTGCCAGCAGCTTCAAGGGGGGTGATCAGCCCCAGCATTTT
-	TRBJ1-2	TRBV7-2	-	CASSQGLEGRIYGYTF	TGTGCCAGCAGCCAAGGATTGGAGGGGCGGATCTATGGCTACACCTTC
-	TRBJ2-5	TRBV7-3	-	CASSFGPQETQYF	TGTGCCAGCAGCTTCGGTCCCCAAGAGACCCAGTACTTC
-	TRBJ2-7	TRBV9	TRBD1	CASSVTTGQGVGGGNYEQYF	TGTGCCAGCAGCGTAACAACGGGACAGGGCGTCGGGGGCGGAAACTACGAGCAGTACTTC
-	TRBJ1-2	TRBV6-5	TRBD1	CASRPGTGANYGYTF	TGTGCCAGCAGGCCCGGGACAGGGGCTAACTATGGCTACACCTTC
-	TRBJ2-3	TRBV4-3	TRBD1	CASGQGTDTQYF	TGCGCCAGTGGACAGGGCACAGATACGCAGTATTTT
-	TRBJ1-1	TRBV7-3	-	CASSLLGTELTEAFF	TGTGCCAGCAGCTTATTGGGGACGGAGTTGACTGAAGCTTTCTTT
once	TRBJ1-4	TRBV18	-	CASSPLVEGSNEKLFF	TGTGCCAGCTCACCATTGGTCGAGGGATCTAATGAAAAACTGTTTTTT
-	TRBJ1-6	TRBV12-3/TRBV12-4	-	CASSLDTSPLHF	TGTGCCAGCAGTTTGGACACATCACCCCTCCACTTT
-	TRBJ1-6	TRBV27	-	CASSFKGYSPLHF	TGTGCCAGCAGTTTCAAGGGCTATTCACCCCTCCACTTT
-	TRBJ2-1	TRBV29-1	TRBD2	CSAGLVWSQFF	TGCAGCGCTGGACTAGTGTGGTCCCAGTTCTTC
few	TRBJ1-5	TRBV19	-	CASSRWPDQPQHF	TGTGCCAGTAGTCGGTGGCCGGATCAGCCCCAGCATTTT